The next 18 T cell receptor beta chains were all read from a single sample in a study of regulatory T cells in long-lasting Graves disease. Arm-PCR of CDR3 regions and iRepertoire HTBI primers were used to build TCR beta libraries. A single record per CDR3 protein comes from TCRdb applying MiXCR to the multiplex PCR reads. The sample carries some 220,000 distinct CDR3 sequences, around a fifth recorded once. Sample time point: newly diagnosed GD, antithyroid drugs for less than 3 months. The TCR library was made from RNA that had been extracted from PBMCs in TRIzol. This same sample was also part of a study on T cells in Graves' hyperthyroidism and ophthalmopathy.

The input for sequencing was peripheral blood mononuclear cells (PBMCs), taken at new diagnosis, from a patient treated with antithyroid drugs. The receptors originated from a woman aged 25 to 39 with Graves disease.

This clonotype was observed a handful of times. The junction departs from the called germline gene at one end, perhaps through a read error. The chain joins TRBV5-1 to TRBJ2-5; 10 nucleotides match TRBD2. Germline V lookup: CDR1 SGHRS, CDR2 YFSETQ. The CDR3 is made up of 13 amino acids. The CDR3 loop reads CTSTLAGAETQYF. CDR3 nucleotide sequence: TGCACCAGCACCCTAGCGGGAGCAGAGACCCAGTACTTC.

This chain joins TRBV2 and TRBJ2-2; D remains unclear. Germline V lookup: CDR1 SNHLY, CDR2 FYNNEI. This CDR3 is built from 13 residues. Trimming took off 4 bases at V and 5 bases at J, with 8 bases between the two ends. CDR3 in amino acids: CASSGITTGELFF. CDR3 nucleotides: TGTGCCAGCAGTGGGATAACGACCGGGGAGCTGTTTTTT.

The rearrangement uses TRBV12-3 or TRBV12-4 and TRBJ1-2, with 7 bases identical to TRBD1. V dropped 6 bases and J dropped 1; count of bases not matched to a gene: 11. This CDR3 is 16 amino acids long. The DNA for the CDR3 is TGTGCCAGCAGCTCACATCCGGGGACAGATAACTATGGCTACACCTTC. It codes for CASSSHPGTDNYGYTF.

Many counts were recorded for this clonotype. The CDR3 DNA follows: TGTGCCAGCTCCGGGGGACAGCACACAGATACGCAGTATTTT. This translates into CASSGGQHTDTQYF. The V call is TRBV18, the J call TRBJ2-3; maybe TRBD1 (7 bases). Trimming removed 6 bases from V and 2 bases from J, with 12 bases in between. CDR3 length: 14 residues. Germline V lookup: CDR1 KGHSH, CDR2 LQKENI.

This clonotype has at least ten counts. J is TRBJ2-1 and V is TRBV10-3; D unclear. The CDR3 spans 13 residues. Trimming took 0 bases from V and 7 from J, leaving 7 bases between them. CDR1 is ENHRY, CDR2 SYGVKD, per germline. This CDR3 is CAISESGMNEQFF. The DNA of the CDR3 is TGTGCCATCAGTGAGTCGGGAATGAATGAGCAGTTCTTC.

For this clonotype: With a much larger clone just one base away, this may be a read error. The chain is built from TRBV27 and TRBJ2-7, with 9 bases identical to TRBD1. Looked up from germline, CDR1 is MNHEY and CDR2 is SMNVEV (reference sequence). This CDR3 is built from 15 residues. The CDR3 spells CAGSPITGGEDEQYF. CDR3 DNA: TGTGCCGGCAGTCCCATCACAGGGGGCGAGGACGAGCAGTACTTC.

This clonotype was counted at least ten times. CDR3 DNA: TGTGCCTGGAGTAAGGGACAGGGGGCAGATCAGCCCCAGCATTTT. It encodes CAWSKGQGADQPQHF. The genes are TRBV30 and TRBJ1-5; 12 bases map to TRBD1. Germline CDR1 GTSNPN, CDR2 SVGIG (reference sequence). Trimming cost V 2 bases and J 5 bases; bases outside gene matches: 4. The CDR3 extends over 15 amino acids.

This clonotype was found a few times. The chain is built from TRBV7-2 and TRBJ2-5; D gene unclear. The CDR3 consists of 14 residues. CDR1 is SGHTA and CDR2 is FQGNSA in the germline V gene. V lost 5 bases to trimming and J lost 2 bases, with 12 bases between them. CDR3 protein: CASSLRRQQETQYF. The CDR3 nucleotides are TGTGCCAGCAGCCTTAGAAGGCAGCAAGAGACCCAGTACTTC. Combining the CDR3 with reference TRBV7-2 and TRBJ2-5 gives the whole variable domain GAGVSQSPSNKVTEKGKDVELRCDPISGHTALYWYRQSLGQGLEFLIYFQGNSAPDKSGLPSDRFSAERTGGSVSTLTIQRTQQEDSAVYLCASSLRRQQETQYFGPGTRLLVL.

This clonotype was recorded many times. The chain employs TRBV20-1 and TRBJ1-4, with 7 positions matching TRBD1. The CDR3 length is 14 residues. CDR1 is DFQATT, CDR2 SNEGSKA, per germline (reference sequence). After removal of 6 bases from V and 7 bases from J, the junction contained 11 bases not matched to a gene. Here the CDR3 DNA reads TGCAGTGCGCGACAGGGTCAGGGGGTTGAAAAACTGTTTTTT. Translated, it gives CSARQGQGVEKLFF.

This clonotype was detected ten times or more. The gene calls are TRBV30 and TRBJ2-1, with no clear D. Trimming left V 5 bases short and J 8 bases short, with 10 bases between. The CDR3 is 11 residues long. Germline CDR1 and CDR2: GTSNPN and SVGIG (reference sequence). The DNA for the CDR3 is TGTGCCTGGGGTGGGCGGCATGAGCAGTTCTTC. As protein: CAWGGRHEQFF.

This clonotype has ten or more counts. J is TRBJ2-7 and V is TRBV20-1; possibly TRBD1 for D (6 bases). Germline lookup yields CDR1 DFQATT and CDR2 SNEGSKA (reference sequence). V shed 5 bases and J shed 2 bases, with 16 bases lying between them. This CDR3 region has 14 residues. The CDR3 DNA follows: TGCAGTGCTCAACAGGGAGTTGGCACCTACGAGCAGTACTTC. Protein product: CSAQQGVGTYEQYF.

This clonotype was seen only a few times. This clone may be a read error of a much larger clone one base away. The chain uses TRBV11-2 and TRBJ2-7; 8 nucleotides align to TRBD1. Germline CDR1 reads SGHAT; CDR2 reads FQNNGV. The junction had 5 bases not matched to a gene; V was cut back by 5 bases and J by 2 bases. This CDR3 is 14 amino acids long. CDR3: CASSPQTGAYEQYF. As DNA, the CDR3 is TGTGCCAGCAGCCCCCAGACAGGGGCCTACGAGCAGTACTTC.

This clonotype was observed a few times. The rearrangement uses TRBV10-3 and TRBJ1-3; 8 bases align to TRBD1. Germline V lookup: CDR1 ENHRY, CDR2 SYGVKD. The J segment lost 0 bases and the V segment lost 3 bases, leaving 1 base of the junction unmatched. This CDR3 has 15 residues. The CDR3 loop is CAISDTGGSGNTIYF. CDR3 coding DNA: TGTGCCATCAGTGATACAGGGGGCTCTGGAAACACCATATATTTT.

V gene TRBV6-2 or TRBV6-3 combines with J gene TRBJ1-4, with D possibly matching TRBD1 (6 bases). CDR1 MNHEY and CDR2 SVGEGT come from the germline V gene. The CDR3 contains 15 residues. Deletions cut 5 bases from V and 3 bases from J, with 13 bases between. In DNA, the CDR3 is TGTGCCAGCAGTGGAAAGGACAGTTCTAATGAAAAACTGTTTTTT. Its protein is CASSGKDSSNEKLFF.

This clonotype was found a few times. This chain joins TRBV6-1 and TRBJ2-2; 10 nucleotides line up with TRBD2. This CDR3 region has 15 residues. Trimming cost V 11 bases and J 6 bases; bases outside gene matches: 12. CDR1 and CDR2 from the germline V gene are MNHNS and SASEGT. The CDR3 sequence: CAGTPWLAGAGELFF. The CDR3, as DNA: TGTGCCGGCACCCCCTGGCTAGCGGGAGCCGGGGAGCTGTTTTTT.

This clonotype was seen ten or more times. This rearrangement joins TRBV2 to TRBJ2-7; D is unresolved. The CDR3 spans 10 residues. V gave up 6 bases and J gave up 7 bases, with 7 bases separating them. Germline V gene sequence: CDR1 SNHLY, CDR2 FYNNEI. CDR3 nucleotides: TGTGCCAGCAGGTCGAGAGAGCAGTACTTC. As protein: CASRSREQYF.

Concerning this clonotype itself: A much more abundant neighbour one base away suggests this may be a read error. The chain links TRBV4-1 to TRBJ2-5; D gene ambiguous. The V and J ends lost 0 bases and 1 base respectively, with 12 bases between them. The CDR3 extends over 16 amino acids. Germline assignment: CDR1 MGHRA and CDR2 YSYEKL. CDR3 nucleotide sequence: TGCGCCAGCAGCCAAGATACTGGCAGGTCCCAAGAGACCCAGTACTTC. Protein product: CASSQDTGRSQETQYF.

Worth noting for this clonotype: The final CDR3 position lacks the conserved phenylalanine or tryptophan, pointing to a likely read error. The rearrangement uses TRBV7-9 and TRBJ1-1; D ambiguous. This CDR3 spans 14 amino acids. The ends were cut back, 0 bases at V and 1 base at J, with 6 bases in the middle. CDR1 and CDR2 from the germline V gene are SEHNR and FQNEAQ (reference sequence). The CDR3 region has the DNA TGTGCCAGCAGCTTAGCCGATAGGAACACTGAAGCTTTCTCT. It translates to CASSLADRNTEAFS.